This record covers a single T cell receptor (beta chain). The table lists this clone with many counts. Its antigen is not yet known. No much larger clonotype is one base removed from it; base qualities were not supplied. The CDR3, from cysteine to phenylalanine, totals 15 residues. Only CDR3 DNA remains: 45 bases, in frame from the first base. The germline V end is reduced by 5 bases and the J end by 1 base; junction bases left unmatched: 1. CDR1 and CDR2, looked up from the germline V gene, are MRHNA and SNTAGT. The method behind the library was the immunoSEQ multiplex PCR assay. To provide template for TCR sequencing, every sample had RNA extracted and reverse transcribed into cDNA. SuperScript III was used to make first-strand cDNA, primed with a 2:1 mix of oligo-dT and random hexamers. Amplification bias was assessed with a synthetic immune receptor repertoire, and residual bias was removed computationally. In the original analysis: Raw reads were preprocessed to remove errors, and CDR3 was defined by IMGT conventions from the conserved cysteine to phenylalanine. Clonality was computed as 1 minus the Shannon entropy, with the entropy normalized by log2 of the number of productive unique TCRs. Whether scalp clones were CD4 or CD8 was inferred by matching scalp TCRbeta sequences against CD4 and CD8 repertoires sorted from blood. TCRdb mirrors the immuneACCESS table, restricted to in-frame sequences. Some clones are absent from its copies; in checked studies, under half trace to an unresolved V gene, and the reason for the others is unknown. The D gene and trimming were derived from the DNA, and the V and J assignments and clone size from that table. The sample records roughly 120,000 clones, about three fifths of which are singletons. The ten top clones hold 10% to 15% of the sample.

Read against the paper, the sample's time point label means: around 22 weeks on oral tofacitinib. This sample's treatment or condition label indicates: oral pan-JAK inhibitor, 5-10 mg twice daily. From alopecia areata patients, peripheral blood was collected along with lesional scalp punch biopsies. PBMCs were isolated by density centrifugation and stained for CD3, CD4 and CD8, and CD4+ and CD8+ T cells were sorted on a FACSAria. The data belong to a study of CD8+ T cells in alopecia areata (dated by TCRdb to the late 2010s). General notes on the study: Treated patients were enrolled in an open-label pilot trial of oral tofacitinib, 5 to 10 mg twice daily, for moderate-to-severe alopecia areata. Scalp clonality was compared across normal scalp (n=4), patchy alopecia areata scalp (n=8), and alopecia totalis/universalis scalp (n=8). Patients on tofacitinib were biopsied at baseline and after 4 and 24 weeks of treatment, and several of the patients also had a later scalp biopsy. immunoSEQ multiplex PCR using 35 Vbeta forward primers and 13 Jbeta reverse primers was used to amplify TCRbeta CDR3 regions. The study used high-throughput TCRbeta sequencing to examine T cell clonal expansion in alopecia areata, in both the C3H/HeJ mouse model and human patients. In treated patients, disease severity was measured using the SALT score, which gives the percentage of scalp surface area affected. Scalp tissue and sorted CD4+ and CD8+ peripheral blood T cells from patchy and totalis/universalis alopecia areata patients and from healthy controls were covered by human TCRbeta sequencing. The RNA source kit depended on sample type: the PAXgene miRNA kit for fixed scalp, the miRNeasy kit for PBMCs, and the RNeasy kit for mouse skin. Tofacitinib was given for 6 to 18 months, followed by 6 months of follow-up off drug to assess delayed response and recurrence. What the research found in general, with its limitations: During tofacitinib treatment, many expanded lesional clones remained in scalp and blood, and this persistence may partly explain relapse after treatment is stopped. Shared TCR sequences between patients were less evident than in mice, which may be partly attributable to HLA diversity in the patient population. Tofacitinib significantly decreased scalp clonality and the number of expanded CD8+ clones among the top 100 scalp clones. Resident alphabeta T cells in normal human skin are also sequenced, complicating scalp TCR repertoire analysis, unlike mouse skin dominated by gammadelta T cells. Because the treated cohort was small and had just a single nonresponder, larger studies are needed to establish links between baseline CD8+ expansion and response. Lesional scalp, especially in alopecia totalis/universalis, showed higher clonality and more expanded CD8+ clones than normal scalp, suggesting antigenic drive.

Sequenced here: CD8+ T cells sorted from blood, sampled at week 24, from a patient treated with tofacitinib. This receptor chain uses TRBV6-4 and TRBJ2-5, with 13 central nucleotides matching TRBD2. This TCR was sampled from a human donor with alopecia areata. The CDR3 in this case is CASSRTSGGQETQYF. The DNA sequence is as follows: TGTGCCAGCAGTCGGACTAGCGGGGGCCAAGAGACCCAGTACTTC.